This entry features one TCR beta chain sequence. The junction had 3 bases not matched to a gene; V was cut back by 6 bases and J by 3 bases. Germline CDR1 reads MDHEN; CDR2 reads SYDVKM. This CDR3 region has 14 residues. Self-reported history from a screening survey and questionnaire set each donor's cohort. These data originate in a study of blood T cell repertoires in COVID-19. Looking at the study overall: PBMCs, B-cell-depleted T cells, or T cells were the source of the cDNA or gDNA that made up the material.

Libraries were prepared by immunoSEQ multiplex PCR; TCRdb keeps only in-frame clonotypes and omits some of them. The sample yields around 300,000 clones, about 90% seen once. The chain carries TRBV28 and TRBJ1-5; TRBD1 aligns across 9 bases. The receptor was isolated from a man younger than 40 who had recovered from COVID-19. Sequenced input: PBMCs or T cells enriched from blood (not recorded which). CDR3 protein: CASRTGGNNQPQHF. The DNA of the CDR3 is TGTGCCAGCAGGACAGGGGGAAACAATCAGCCCCAGCATTTT.